The rows below give T cell receptor beta chains drawn from one sample of a study of cytotoxic CD8 clonotypes in ibrutinib-treated CLL. Assay: immunoSEQ multiplex PCR; the TCRdb copy retains only in-frame clones and omits some. The data contain some 290,000 clones, roughly 80% of them singletons. Material: PBMCs, obtained before ibrutinib treatment. These TCRs come from a human donor with chronic lymphocytic leukemia. Each CDR3 is given with its conserved first and last residue. The D gene is left open where the match is weak. Only some rows state a clone size, as once, few, many or a class for expanded clones.

clone_size j_call d_call v_call cdr3_aa cdr3_nt
. TRBJ2-7 TRBD1 TRBV27 CASSKTGTGFTYEQYF TGTGCCAGCAGTAAAACCGGGACAGGCTTTACCTACGAGCAGTACTTC
few TRBJ2-1 . TRBV29-1 CSAARTSGGEQFF TGCAGCGCAGCCCGGACTTCCGGCGGTGAGCAGTTCTTC
. TRBJ2-7 . TRBV30 CAWSSEGLYEQYF TGTGCCTGGAGTTCGGAGGGACTTTACGAGCAGTACTTC
. TRBJ2-3 TRBD1 TRBV7-9 CASSPPGQGNTDTQYF TGTGCCAGCAGCCCACCTGGACAGGGGAACACAGATACGCAGTATTTT
few TRBJ1-2 . TRBV7-9 CASSLLGGPLYGYTF TGTGCCAGCAGCTTATTAGGGGGGCCTCTGTATGGCTACACCTTC
. TRBJ2-7 . TRBV28 CASSSPSRVGGYEQYF TGTGCCAGCAGTTCCCCTTCTCGGGTCGGGGGCTACGAGCAGTACTTC
. TRBJ1-5 . TRBV4-3 CASSQDGRGNQPQHF TGCGCCAGCAGCCAAGATGGCAGGGGTAATCAGCCCCAGCATTTT
. TRBJ2-3 . TRBV7-9 CASSPDVRWGEADTQYF TGTGCCAGCAGCCCCGACGTCCGTTGGGGCGAGGCAGATACGCAGTATTTT
. TRBJ2-4 TRBD2 TRBV11-3 CASSKTGTSGGPTIQYF TGTGCCAGCAGCAAGACCGGGACTAGCGGGGGTCCCACCATTCAGTACTTC
few TRBJ2-7 . TRBV7-9 CASSTNAYEQYF TGTGCCAGCAGCACCAATGCCTACGAGCAGTACTTC
. TRBJ2-7 TRBD2 TRBV6-4 CASSAEPSGYYEQYF TGTGCCAGCAGTGCCGAACCTAGCGGCTACTACGAGCAGTACTTC
many TRBJ2-1 . TRBV2 CASSGGVGKDEQFF TGTGCCAGCAGTGGAGGGGTAGGTAAGGATGAGCAGTTCTTC
. TRBJ2-1 TRBD2 TRBV28 CASSSALIAGLNEQFF TGTGCCAGCAGTTCAGCCCTGATAGCGGGACTTAATGAGCAGTTCTTC
few TRBJ2-7 TRBD2 TRBV11-2 CASSLSLGGRYEQYF TGTGCCAGCAGCTTATCTTTAGGCGGGAGATACGAGCAGTACTTC
. TRBJ1-3 . TRBV5-1 CASSLVGGVAGNTIYF TGCGCCAGCAGCTTGGTAGGAGGGGTTGCTGGAAACACCATATATTTT
. TRBJ2-7 . TRBV30 CAWSVPLLGEQYF TGTGCCTGGAGTGTACCACTTTTGGGCGAGCAGTACTTC
. TRBJ2-1 . TRBV4-3 CASSHAPDNPSSYNEQFF TGCGCCAGCAGCCACGCACCGGATAATCCGAGCTCCTACAATGAGCAGTTCTTC